The 14 T cell receptor beta chains below come from one sample, sequenced in a study of OX40 agonist ivuxolimab in advanced cancers. Measured with immunoSEQ multiplex PCR; TCRdb has only the in-frame clones, and not every one. The sample carries 53,000 or so clones, more than 70% recorded once. The source material was CD4+ or CD8+ T cells sorted from blood, sampled in a trial of the OX40 agonist ivuxolimab. These receptors originate from an adult with an advanced solid tumor such as melanoma, head and neck, liver or kidney cancer.

The gene calls are TRBV27 and TRBJ2-6; 12 nucleotides agree with TRBD2. Trimming removed 1 base from V and 4 bases from J; junction bases left unmatched: 8. CDR3 length: 19 amino acids. The germline V gene has CDR1 MNHEY and CDR2 SMNVEV (reference sequence). CDR3 nucleotides: TGTGCCAGCAGTTTATTAGGCGGGACTAGCGGGCCCGGGGCCAACGTCCTGACTTTC. Protein product: CASSLLGGTSGPGANVLTF.

The chain couples TRBV11-2 to TRBJ1-3; D call uncertain. CDR1 is SGHAT, CDR2 FQNNGV, per germline. The V and J ends lost 3 bases and 4 bases respectively, with 4 bases between them. This CDR3 spans 12 amino acids. The CDR3 nucleotides are TGTGCCAGCAGCTTTTCAGGAAACACCATATATTTT. It is translated as CASSFSGNTIYF. Full variable domain (missing parts from reference TRBV11-2 and TRBJ1-3): EAGVAQSPRYKIIEKRQSVAFWCNPISGHATLYWYQQILGQGPKLLIQFQNNGVVDDSQLPKDRFSAERLKGVDSTLKIQPAKLEDSAVYLCASSFSGNTIYFGEGSWLTVV.

This clone was seen only once. The chain carries TRBV11-2 and TRBJ1-1; D is ambiguous. The V end lost 2 bases, the J end lost 1 base, and 11 bases lay between the germline ends. The CDR3 is 15 residues long. Germline CDR1 reads SGHAT; CDR2 reads FQNNGV. Here the CDR3 reads CASSLLVGKNTEAFF. In DNA form, the CDR3 reads TGTGCCAGCAGCTTACTGGTCGGGAAGAACACTGAAGCTTTCTTT.

This clone was seen only a few times. The V and J genes are TRBV4-1 and TRBJ1-5, with TRBD1 as a possible D gene (5 bases). Germline CDR1 reads MGHRA; CDR2 reads YSYEKL. The CDR3 is 17 amino acids. V was cut by 0 bases and J by 5 bases, with 17 bases left in between. The CDR3 DNA sequence: TGCGCCAGCAGCCAAGATGACGGGGGTAGGGTGGATCAGCCCCAGCATTTT. Its protein product is CASSQDDGGRVDQPQHF.

This chain uses TRBV4-2 with TRBJ2-7, with TRBD2 matching 11 bases. Germline V CDR1 and CDR2: LGHNA, YNFKEQ. Trimming removed 0 bases from V and 2 bases from J; junction bases left unmatched: 3. The CDR3 has 16 residues. The CDR3 spells CASSQEGLAATYEQYF. Written as DNA, the CDR3 is TGTGCCAGCAGCCAAGAGGGACTAGCGGCGACCTACGAGCAGTACTTC.

The rearrangement joins TRBV5-6 to TRBJ1-3; D is unclear. The germline V gene encodes CDR1 SGHDT and CDR2 YYEEEE. The V and J ends lost 3 bases and 4 bases respectively, with 8 bases between them. The CDR3 has 13 residues. The DNA for the CDR3 is TGTGCCAGCAGCTCTACGGGGGGAAACACCATATATTTT. Encoded protein: CASSSTGGNTIYF. The whole variable domain, filled in from reference TRBV5-6 and TRBJ1-3, reads DAGVTQSPTHLIKTRGQQVTLRCSPKSGHDTVSWYQQALGQGPQFIFQYYEEEERQRGNFPDRFSGHQFPNYSSELNVNALLLGDSALYLCASSSTGGNTIYFGEGSWLTVV.

This clone was detected a few times. This chain uses TRBV19 with TRBJ2-7; D is perhaps TRBD2 (5 bases). V was pared by 5 bases and J by 6 bases, with 17 bases between. The germline V gene encodes CDR1 LNHDA and CDR2 SQIVND (reference sequence). The CDR3 spans 14 residues. The CDR3 DNA sequence: TGTGCCAGTAGTCGTTTAGCGTCGGCCCCCGAGCAGTACTTC. This encodes CASSRLASAPEQYF.

The J gene is TRBJ2-7, the V gene TRBV11-2; no definite D call. With 2 bases removed from V and 0 bases from J, the gap between germline ends came to 8 bases. Germline V gene data show CDR1 as SGHAT and CDR2 as FQNNGV. CDR3 length equals 14 residues. The CDR3 nucleotides read TGTGCCAGCAGCTTATCGGGCCGCTCCTACGAGCAGTACTTC. Its protein is CASSLSGRSYEQYF.

The chain joins TRBV11-3 to TRBJ1-4; a weak D match, TRBD1 (6 bases). The CDR3 has 14 residues. Trimming pared 6 bases from V and 7 bases from J, leaving 15 bases between. Germline V CDR1 and CDR2: SGHNT, YENEEA. The CDR3 DNA sequence: TGTGCCAGCAGAATCCCCAGGGGCCCTGAAAAACTGTTTTTT. This translates into CASRIPRGPEKLFF. Drawing the rest from reference TRBV11-3 and TRBJ1-4, the complete variable domain is EAGVVQSPRYKIIEKKQPVAFWCNPISGHNTLYWYLQNLGQGPELLIRYENEEAVDDSQLPKDRFSAERLKGVDSTLKIQPAELGDSAVYLCASRIPRGPEKLFFGSGTQLSVL.

V and J are TRBV18 and TRBJ2-7; TRBD2 matches 9 bases. V lost 0 bases and J lost 6; bases outside the gene matches: 9. This CDR3 is built from 16 residues. Germline CDR1 is KGHSH and CDR2 is LQKENI. As DNA, the CDR3 is TGTGCCAGCTCACCACCGTCGCGGGAGGGGCGAGGCGAGCAGTACTTC. Residues: CASSPPSREGRGEQYF.

The chain recombines TRBV25-1 with TRBJ1-2; D is undetermined. CDR1 and CDR2 (germline): MGHDK, SYGVNS. The CDR3 covers 13 residues. The V gene lost 8 bases and the J gene lost 8 bases, with 18 bases spanning the gap. The CDR3 DNA is TGTGCCAGCCTGAAGGAGGGCAGCCAAGGCTACACCTTC. Translated: CASLKEGSQGYTF.

The V call is TRBV5-8, the J call TRBJ2-3; 10 bases are shared with TRBD2. The CDR3 runs 16 residues. Germline V CDR1 and CDR2: SGHTS, YDEGEE. After removal of 0 bases from V and 3 bases from J, the junction contained 4 bases not matched to a gene. The CDR3 nucleotides read TGTGCCAGCAGCTTGGGAGCGGGAGGGCCAACAGATACGCAGTATTTT. Translation: CASSLGAGGPTDTQYF.

This chain uses TRBV9 with TRBJ2-3; D gene ambiguous. This CDR3 has 17 residues. V lost 4 bases to trimming and J lost 2 bases, with 20 bases between them. Germline V gene data show CDR1 as SGDLS and CDR2 as YYNGEE. CDR3 coding DNA: TGTGCCAGCAGCCCCCTTGGGCGATGGGGAAACACAGATACGCAGTATTTT. Its translation is CASSPLGRWGNTDTQYF.

V and J are TRBV28 and TRBJ1-2; D unresolved. The germline V gene has CDR1 MDHEN and CDR2 SYDVKM. Trimming removed 7 bases at V and 6 bases at J, with 12 bases between. This CDR3 region has 12 residues. CDR3 protein: CASTKNRDGYTF. The CDR3 DNA reads as TGTGCCAGCACCAAGAACAGAGATGGCTACACCTTC.